This TCR beta chain was found in a study of technical replicates of blood from a few donors. The V gene's germline CDR1 is SGHRS and CDR2 YFSETQ. With 5 bases clipped from V and 5 bases from J, the junction kept 20 bases outside the gene matches. This CDR3 spans 19 amino acids. This table comes from immunoSEQ multiplex PCR, and its TCRdb copy is limited to in-frame clones, with some not included. The table includes under 85,000 clones, under 95% detected once. The sequence was obtained from a human donor in good health. The sample consisted of T cells isolated from PBMCs. The rearrangement links TRBV5-1 to TRBJ2-1, with 9 nucleotides matching TRBD2. The CDR3 region has the DNA TGCGCCAGCAGTGAGTTAGGACTGGGACTAAGCGGGAGGAACAATGAGCAGTTCTTC. Protein product: CASSELGLGLSGRNNEQFF. The full variable domain, its missing parts supplied by reference TRBV5-1 and TRBJ2-1, is KAGVTQTPRYLIKTRGQQVTLSCSPISGHRSVSWYQQTPGQGLQFLFEYFSETQRNKGNFPGRFSGRQFSNSRSEMNVSTLELGDSALYLCASSELGLGLSGRNNEQFFGPGTRLTVL.